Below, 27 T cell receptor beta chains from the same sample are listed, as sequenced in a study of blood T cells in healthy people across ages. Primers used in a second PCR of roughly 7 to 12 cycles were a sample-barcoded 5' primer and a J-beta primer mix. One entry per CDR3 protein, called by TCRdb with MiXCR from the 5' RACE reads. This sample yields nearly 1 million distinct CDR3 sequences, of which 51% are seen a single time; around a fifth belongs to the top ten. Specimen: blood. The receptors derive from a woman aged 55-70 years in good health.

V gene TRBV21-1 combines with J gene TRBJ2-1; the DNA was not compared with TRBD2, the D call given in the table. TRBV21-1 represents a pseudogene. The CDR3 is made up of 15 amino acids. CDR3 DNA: TGTGCCAGCAAGAAAGGGGGGATGGCTTACAATGAGCAGTTCTTC. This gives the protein CASKKGGMAYNEQFF.

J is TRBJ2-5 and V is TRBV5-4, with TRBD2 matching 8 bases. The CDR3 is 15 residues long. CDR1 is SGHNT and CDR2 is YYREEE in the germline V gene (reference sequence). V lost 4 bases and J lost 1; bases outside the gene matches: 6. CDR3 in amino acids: CASSPGGGRQETQYF. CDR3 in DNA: TGTGCCAGCAGCCCGGGGGGGGGACGCCAAGAGACCCAGTACTTC. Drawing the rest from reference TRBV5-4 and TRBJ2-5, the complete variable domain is ETGVTQSPTHLIKTRGQQVTLRCSSQSGHNTVSWYQQALGQGPQFIFQYYREEENGRGNFPPRFSGLQFPNYSSELNVNALELDDSALYLCASSPGGGRQETQYFGPGTRLLVL.

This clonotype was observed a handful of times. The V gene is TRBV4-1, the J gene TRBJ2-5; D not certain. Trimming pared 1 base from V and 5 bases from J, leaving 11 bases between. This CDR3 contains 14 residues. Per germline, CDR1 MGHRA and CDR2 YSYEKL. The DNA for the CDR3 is TGCGCCAGCAGCCAAGTTGACGGGTGGGAGACCCAGTACTTC. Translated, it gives CASSQVDGWETQYF.

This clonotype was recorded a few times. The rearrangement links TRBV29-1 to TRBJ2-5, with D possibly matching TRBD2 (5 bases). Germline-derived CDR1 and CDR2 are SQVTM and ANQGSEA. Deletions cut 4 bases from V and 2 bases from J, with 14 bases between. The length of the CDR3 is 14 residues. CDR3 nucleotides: TGCAGCGTTGCTGGGTTAGCGCAACAAGAGACCCAGTACTTC. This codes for CSVAGLAQQETQYF.

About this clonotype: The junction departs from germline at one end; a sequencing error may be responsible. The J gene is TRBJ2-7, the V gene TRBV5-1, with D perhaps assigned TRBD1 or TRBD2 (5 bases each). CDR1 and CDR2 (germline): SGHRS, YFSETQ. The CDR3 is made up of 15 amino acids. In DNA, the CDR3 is TGCGCCGGCAGCTTGGCAAAGGGGAGCTCCTACGAGCAGTACTTC. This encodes CAGSLAKGSSYEQYF.

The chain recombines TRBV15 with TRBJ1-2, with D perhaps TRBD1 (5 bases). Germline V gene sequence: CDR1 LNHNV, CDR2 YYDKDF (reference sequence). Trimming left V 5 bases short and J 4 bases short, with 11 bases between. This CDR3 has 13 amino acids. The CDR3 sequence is CATSRGGFYGYTF. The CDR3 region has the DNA TGTGCCACCAGCCGGGGGGGATTCTATGGCTACACCTTC. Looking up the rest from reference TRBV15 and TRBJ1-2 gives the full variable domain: DAMVIQNPRYQVTQFGKPVTLSCSQTLNHNVMYWYQQKSSQAPKLLFHYYDKDFNNEADTPDNFQSRRPNTSFCFLDIRSPGLGDTAMYLCATSRGGFYGYTFGSGTRLTVV.

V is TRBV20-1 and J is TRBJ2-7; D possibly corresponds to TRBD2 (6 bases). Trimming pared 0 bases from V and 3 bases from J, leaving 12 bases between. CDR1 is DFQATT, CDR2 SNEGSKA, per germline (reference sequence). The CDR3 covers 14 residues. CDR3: CSARDRGGNYEQYF. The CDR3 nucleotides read TGCAGTGCTAGAGATCGTGGGGGGAACTACGAGCAGTACTTC.

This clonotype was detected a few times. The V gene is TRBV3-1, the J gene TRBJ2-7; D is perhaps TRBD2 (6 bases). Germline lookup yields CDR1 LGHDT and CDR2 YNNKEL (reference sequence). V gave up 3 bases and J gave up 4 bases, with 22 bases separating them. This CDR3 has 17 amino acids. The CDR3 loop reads CASSQGLFGRLAYEQYF. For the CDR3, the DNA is TGTGCCAGCAGCCAGGGGCTTTTCGGGAGACTGGCTTACGAGCAGTACTTC.

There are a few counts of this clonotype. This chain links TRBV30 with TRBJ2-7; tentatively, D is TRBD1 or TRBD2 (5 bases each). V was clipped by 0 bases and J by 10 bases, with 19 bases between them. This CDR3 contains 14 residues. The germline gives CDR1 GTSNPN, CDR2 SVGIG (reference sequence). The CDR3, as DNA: TGTGCCTGGAGTGTCGGCTCCGGGACCGTGCTCCAGTACTTC. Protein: CAWSVGSGTVLQYF.

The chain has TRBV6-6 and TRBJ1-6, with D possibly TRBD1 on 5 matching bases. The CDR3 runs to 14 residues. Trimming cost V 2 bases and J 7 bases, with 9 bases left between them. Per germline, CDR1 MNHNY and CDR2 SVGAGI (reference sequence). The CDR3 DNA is TGTGCCAGCAGTTACGCGGGGGAGAATTCACCCCTCCACTTT. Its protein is CASSYAGENSPLHF.

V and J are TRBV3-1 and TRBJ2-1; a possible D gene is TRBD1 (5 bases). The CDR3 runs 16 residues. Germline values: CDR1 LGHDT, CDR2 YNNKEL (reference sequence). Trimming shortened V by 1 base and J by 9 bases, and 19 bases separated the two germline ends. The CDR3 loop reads CASSQVLSLGVGEQFF. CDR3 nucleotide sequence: TGTGCCAGCAGCCAAGTTCTAAGTCTAGGGGTGGGTGAGCAGTTCTTC.

This CDR3 is CSAGGTSGRGHRETQYF. Here the CDR3 DNA reads TGCAGTGCTGGAGGGACTAGCGGGAGGGGCCATCGGGAGACCCAGTACTTC. This sequence joins TRBV20-1 and TRBJ2-4; 16 bases are shared with TRBD2. The last part of the DNA fits TRBJ2-5 better; the J call may be wrong. The CDR3 is 17 amino acids. Germline CDR1 and CDR2: DFQATT and SNEGSKA (reference sequence).

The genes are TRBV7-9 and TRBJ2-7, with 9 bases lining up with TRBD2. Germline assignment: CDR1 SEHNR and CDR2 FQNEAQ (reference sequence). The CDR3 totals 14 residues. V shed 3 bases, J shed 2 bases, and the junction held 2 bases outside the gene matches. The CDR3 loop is CASSFPSGTYEQYF. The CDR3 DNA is TGTGCCAGCAGCTTCCCTAGCGGGACCTACGAGCAGTACTTC.

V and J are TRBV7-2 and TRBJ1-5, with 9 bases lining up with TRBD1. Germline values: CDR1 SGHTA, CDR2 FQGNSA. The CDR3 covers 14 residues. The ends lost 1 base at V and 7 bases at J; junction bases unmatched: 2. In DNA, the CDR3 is TGTGCCAGCAGCTTAGGGGACAGGGCACAGCCCCAGCATTTT. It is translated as CASSLGDRAQPQHF.

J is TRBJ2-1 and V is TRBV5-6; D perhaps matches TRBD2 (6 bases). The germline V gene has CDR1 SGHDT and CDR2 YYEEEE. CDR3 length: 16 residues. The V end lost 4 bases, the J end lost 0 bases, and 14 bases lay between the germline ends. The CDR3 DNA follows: TGTGCCAGCAGCCCTGGGACTCCGAGCTCCTACAATGAGCAGTTCTTC. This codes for CASSPGTPSSYNEQFF.

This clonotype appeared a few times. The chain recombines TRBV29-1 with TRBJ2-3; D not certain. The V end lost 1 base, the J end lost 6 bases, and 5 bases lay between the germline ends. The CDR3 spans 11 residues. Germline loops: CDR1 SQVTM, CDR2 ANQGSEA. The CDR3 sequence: CSVEAVDTQYF. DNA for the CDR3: TGCAGCGTTGAAGCTGTGGATACGCAGTATTTT.

The CDR3 here is CASRPTTVYNEQFF. In nucleotides, the CDR3 is TGCGCCAGCAGACCCACCACGGTCTACAATGAGCAGTTCTTC. The genes are TRBV4-1 and TRBJ2-1; D unresolved. The V gene's germline CDR1 is MGHRA and CDR2 YSYEKL. V lost 6 bases and J 3 bases, leaving 12 bases between the germline ends. The CDR3 spans 14 residues.

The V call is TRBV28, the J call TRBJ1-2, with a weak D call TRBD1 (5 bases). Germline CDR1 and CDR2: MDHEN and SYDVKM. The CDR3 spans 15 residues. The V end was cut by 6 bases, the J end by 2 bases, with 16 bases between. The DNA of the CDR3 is TGTGCCAGCAGCTCCGCGGCAGGGCCAAACTATGGCTACACCTTC. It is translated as CASSSAAGPNYGYTF.

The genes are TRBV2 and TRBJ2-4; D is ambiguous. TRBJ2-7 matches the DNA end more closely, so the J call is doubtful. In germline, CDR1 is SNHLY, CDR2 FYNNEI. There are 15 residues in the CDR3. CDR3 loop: CASSEINFNSYEQYF. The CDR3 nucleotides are TGTGCCAGCAGTGAGATCAATTTTAACAGCTACGAGCAGTACTTC.

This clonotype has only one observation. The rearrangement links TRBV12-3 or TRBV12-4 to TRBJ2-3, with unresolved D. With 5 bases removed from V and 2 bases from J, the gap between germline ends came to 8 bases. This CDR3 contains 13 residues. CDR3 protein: CASSKQTTDTQYF. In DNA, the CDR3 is TGTGCCAGCAGTAAACAGACCACAGATACGCAGTATTTT.

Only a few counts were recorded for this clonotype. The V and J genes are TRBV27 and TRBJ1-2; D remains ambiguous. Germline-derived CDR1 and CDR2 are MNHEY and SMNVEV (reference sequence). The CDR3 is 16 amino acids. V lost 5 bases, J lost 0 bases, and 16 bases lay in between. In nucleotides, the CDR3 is TGTGCCAGCAGTGGACGTATCACGGAAGCTAACTATGGCTACACCTTC. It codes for CASSGRITEANYGYTF.

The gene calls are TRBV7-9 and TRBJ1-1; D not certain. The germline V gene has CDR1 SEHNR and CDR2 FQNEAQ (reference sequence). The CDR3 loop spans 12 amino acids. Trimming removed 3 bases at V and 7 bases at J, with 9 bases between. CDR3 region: CASSFGPLEAFF. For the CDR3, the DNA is TGTGCCAGCAGCTTCGGACCCCTTGAAGCTTTCTTT.

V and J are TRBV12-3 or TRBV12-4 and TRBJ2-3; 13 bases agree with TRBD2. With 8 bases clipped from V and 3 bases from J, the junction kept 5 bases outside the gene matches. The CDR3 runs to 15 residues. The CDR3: CASARLAGGTDTQYF. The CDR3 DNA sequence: TGTGCCAGCGCCCGACTAGCGGGAGGAACAGATACGCAGTATTTT.

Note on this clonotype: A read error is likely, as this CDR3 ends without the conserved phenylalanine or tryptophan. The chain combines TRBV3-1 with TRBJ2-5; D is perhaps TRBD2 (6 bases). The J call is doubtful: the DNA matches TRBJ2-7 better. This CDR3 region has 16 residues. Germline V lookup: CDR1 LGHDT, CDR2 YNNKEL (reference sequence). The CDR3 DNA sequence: TGTGCCAGCAGCCAGGCCCTCTCTAGCGTTACCTACGAGCAGTACATC. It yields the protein CASSQALSSVTYEQYI.

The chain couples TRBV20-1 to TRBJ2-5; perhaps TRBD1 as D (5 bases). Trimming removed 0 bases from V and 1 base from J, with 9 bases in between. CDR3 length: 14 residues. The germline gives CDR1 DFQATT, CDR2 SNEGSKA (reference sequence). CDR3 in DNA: TGCAGTGCTAGAGATTGGGGCAGCCAAGAGACCCAGTACTTC. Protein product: CSARDWGSQETQYF.

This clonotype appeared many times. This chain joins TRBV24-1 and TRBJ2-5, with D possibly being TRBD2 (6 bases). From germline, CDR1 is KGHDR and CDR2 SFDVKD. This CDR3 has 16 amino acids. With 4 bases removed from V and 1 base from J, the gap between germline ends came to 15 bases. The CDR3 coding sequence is TGTGCCACCAGTGACCACACTGGGGGGAGCCAAGAGACCCAGTACTTC. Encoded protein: CATSDHTGGSQETQYF.

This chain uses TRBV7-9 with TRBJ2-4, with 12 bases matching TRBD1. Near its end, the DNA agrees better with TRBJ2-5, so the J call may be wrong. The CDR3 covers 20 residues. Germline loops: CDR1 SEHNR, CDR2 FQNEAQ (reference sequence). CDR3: CASSLLVGTGGVGPLETQYF. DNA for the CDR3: TGTGCCAGCAGCTTACTTGTCGGGACAGGGGGCGTAGGCCCCCTGGAGACCCAGTACTTC.